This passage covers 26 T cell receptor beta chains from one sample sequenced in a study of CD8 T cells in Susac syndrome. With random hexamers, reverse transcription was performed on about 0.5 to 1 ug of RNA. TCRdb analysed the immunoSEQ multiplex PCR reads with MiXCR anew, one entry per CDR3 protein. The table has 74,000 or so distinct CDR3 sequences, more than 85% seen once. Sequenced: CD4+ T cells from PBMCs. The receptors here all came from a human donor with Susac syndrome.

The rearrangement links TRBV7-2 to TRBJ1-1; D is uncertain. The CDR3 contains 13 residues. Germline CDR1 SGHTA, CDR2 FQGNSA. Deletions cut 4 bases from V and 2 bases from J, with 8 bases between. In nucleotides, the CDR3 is TGTGCCAGCAGCTCTCAGACAAACACTGAAGCTTTCTTT. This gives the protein CASSSQTNTEAFF.

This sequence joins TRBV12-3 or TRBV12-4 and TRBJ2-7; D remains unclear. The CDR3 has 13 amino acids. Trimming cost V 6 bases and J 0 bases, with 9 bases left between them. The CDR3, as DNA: TGTGCCAGCAGCGACCGTGGCTCCTACGAGCAGTACTTC. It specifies CASSDRGSYEQYF.

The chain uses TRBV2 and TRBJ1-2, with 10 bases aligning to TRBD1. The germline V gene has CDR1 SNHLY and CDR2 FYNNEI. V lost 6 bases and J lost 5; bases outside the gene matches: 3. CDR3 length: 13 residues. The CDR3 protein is CASSGTGAYGYTF. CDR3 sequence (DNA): TGTGCCAGCAGCGGGACAGGGGCGTATGGCTACACCTTC.

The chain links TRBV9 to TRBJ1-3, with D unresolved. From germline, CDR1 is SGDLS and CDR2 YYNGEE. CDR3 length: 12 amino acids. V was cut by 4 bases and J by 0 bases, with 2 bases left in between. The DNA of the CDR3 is TGTGCCAGCAGCTACTCTGGAAACACCATATATTTT. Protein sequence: CASSYSGNTIYF.

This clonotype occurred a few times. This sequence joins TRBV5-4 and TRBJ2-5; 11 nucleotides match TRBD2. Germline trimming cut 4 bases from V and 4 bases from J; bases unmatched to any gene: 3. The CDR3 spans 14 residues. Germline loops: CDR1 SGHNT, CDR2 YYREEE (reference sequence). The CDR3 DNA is TGTGCCAGCAGCGTCGGGACTAGCGGAGAGACCCAGTACTTC. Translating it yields CASSVGTSGETQYF.

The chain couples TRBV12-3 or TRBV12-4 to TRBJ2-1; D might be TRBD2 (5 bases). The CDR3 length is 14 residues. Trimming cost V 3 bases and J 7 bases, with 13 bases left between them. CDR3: CASSFQEVGNEQFF. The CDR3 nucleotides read TGTGCCAGCAGTTTTCAGGAGGTAGGGAATGAGCAGTTCTTC.

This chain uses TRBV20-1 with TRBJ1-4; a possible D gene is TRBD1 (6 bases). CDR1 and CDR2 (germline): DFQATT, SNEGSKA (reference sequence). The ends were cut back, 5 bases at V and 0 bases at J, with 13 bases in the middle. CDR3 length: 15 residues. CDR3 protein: CSAHDRRTTNEKLFF. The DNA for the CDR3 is TGCAGTGCTCACGACAGGAGAACAACTAATGAAAAACTGTTTTTT.

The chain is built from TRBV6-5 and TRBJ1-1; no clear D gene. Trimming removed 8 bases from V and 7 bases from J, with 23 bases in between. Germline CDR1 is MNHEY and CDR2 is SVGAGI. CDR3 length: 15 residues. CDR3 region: CASWWATSGKGEAFF. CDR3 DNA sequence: TGTGCCAGCTGGTGGGCTACCTCCGGGAAGGGTGAAGCTTTCTTT.

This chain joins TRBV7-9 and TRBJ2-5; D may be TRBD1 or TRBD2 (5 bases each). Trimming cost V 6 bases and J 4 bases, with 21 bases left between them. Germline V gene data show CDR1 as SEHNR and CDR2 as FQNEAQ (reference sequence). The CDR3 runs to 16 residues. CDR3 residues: CASRPRAGTLRETQYF. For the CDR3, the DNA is TGTGCCAGCAGACCTCGCGCCGGGACCCTGAGAGAGACCCAGTACTTC.

CDR3 residues: CASSLASRKNTEAFF. In nucleotides, the CDR3 is TGTGCCAGCAGCTTAGCGTCCAGAAAGAACACTGAAGCTTTCTTT. This sequence joins TRBV7-9 and TRBJ1-1; D gene uncertain. CDR3 length equals 15 residues. The V and J ends lost 0 bases and 1 base respectively, with 9 bases between them. Germline V gives CDR1 SEHNR, CDR2 FQNEAQ (reference sequence).

In DNA form, the CDR3 reads TGTGCCACCAGCAGAGATAAGGGAAGAGGGCAAGAGACCCAGTACTTC. Encoded protein: CATSRDKGRGQETQYF. The chain employs TRBV15 and TRBJ2-5; D perhaps matches TRBD2 (5 bases). Germline V gene sequence: CDR1 LNHNV, CDR2 YYDKDF (reference sequence). Trimming took 0 bases from V and 2 from J, leaving 13 bases between them. The CDR3 is made up of 16 amino acids.

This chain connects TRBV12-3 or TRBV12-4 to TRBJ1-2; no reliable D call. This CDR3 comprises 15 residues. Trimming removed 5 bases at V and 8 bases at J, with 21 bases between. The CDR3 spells CASSLRASTNSGYTF. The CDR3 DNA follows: TGTGCCAGCAGTCTTCGGGCCTCAACAAACTCGGGCTACACCTTC.

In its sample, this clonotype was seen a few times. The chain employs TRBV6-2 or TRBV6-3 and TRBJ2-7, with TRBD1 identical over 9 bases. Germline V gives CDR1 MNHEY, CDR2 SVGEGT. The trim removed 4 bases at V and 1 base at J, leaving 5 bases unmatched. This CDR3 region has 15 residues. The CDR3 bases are TGTGCCAGCAGTTTTTCCGGGACAGGGTCCTACGAGCAGTACTTC. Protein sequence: CASSFSGTGSYEQYF.

As DNA, the CDR3 is TGTGCCAGCAGCGCGTATTCGTCCTATGGTGAAGCTTTCTTT. It is translated as CASSAYSSYGEAFF. The chain joins TRBV9 to TRBJ1-1; D not certain. The V and J ends lost 3 bases and 7 bases respectively, with 16 bases between them. Looked up from germline, CDR1 is SGDLS and CDR2 is YYNGEE. CDR3 length equals 14 residues.

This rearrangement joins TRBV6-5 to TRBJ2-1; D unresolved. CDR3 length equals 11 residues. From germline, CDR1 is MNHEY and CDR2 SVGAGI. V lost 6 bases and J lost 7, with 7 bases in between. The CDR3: CASRSLNEQFF. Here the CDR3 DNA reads TGTGCCAGCAGGTCGTTGAATGAGCAGTTCTTC.

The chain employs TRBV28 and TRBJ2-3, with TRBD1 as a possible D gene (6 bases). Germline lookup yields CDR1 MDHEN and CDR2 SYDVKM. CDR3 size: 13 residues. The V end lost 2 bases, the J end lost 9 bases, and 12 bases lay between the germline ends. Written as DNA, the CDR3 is TGTGCCAGCAGTTTACAAGGGACAAAAACGCAGTATTTT. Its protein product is CASSLQGTKTQYF. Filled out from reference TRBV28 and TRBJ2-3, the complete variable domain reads DVKVTQSSRYLVKRTGEKVFLECVQDMDHENMFWYRQDPGLGLRLIYFSYDVKMKEKGDIPEGYSVSREKKERFSLILESASTNQTSMYLCASSLQGTKTQYFGPGTRLTVL.

This CDR3 reads CASSQASRATYEQYF. For the CDR3, the DNA is TGTGCCAGCAGCCAAGCTTCGCGAGCGACCTACGAGCAGTACTTC. The rearrangement uses TRBV3-1 and TRBJ2-7; no clear D. The V gene lost 1 base and the J gene lost 2 bases, with 12 bases spanning the gap. The CDR3 totals 15 residues. Germline V gene sequence: CDR1 LGHDT, CDR2 YNNKEL (reference sequence).

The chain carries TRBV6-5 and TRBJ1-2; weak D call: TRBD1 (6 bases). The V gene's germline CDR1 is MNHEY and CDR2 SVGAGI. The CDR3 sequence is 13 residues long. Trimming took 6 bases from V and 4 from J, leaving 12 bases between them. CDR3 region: CASRADRPYGYTF. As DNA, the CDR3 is TGTGCCAGCAGAGCCGACAGGCCCTATGGCTACACCTTC.

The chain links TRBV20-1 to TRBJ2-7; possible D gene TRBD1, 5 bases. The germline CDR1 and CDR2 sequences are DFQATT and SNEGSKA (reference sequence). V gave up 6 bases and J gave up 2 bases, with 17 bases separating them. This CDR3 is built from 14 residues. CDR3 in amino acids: CSARSVRATYEQYF. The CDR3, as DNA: TGCAGTGCCCGCTCGGTCAGGGCCACCTACGAGCAGTACTTC.

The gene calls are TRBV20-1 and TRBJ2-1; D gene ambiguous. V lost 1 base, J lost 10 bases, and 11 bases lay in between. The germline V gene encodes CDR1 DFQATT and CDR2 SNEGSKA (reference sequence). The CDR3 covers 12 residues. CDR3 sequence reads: CSARGFGPEQFF. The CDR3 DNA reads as TGCAGTGCTAGAGGTTTTGGCCCCGAGCAGTTCTTC.

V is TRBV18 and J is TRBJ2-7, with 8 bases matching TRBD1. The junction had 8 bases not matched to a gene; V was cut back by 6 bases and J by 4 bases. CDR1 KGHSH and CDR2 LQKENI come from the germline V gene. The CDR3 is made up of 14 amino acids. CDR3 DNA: TGTGCCAGCTCCCCAGAGACAGGGGATTACGAGCAGTACTTC. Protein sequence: CASSPETGDYEQYF.

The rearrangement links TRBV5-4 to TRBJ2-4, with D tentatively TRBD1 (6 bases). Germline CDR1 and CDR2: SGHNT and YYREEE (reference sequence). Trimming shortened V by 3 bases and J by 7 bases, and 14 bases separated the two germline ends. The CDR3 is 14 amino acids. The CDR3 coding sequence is TGTGCCAGCAGCTCCCAGGGACAACGCAACATTCAGTACTTC. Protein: CASSSQGQRNIQYF.

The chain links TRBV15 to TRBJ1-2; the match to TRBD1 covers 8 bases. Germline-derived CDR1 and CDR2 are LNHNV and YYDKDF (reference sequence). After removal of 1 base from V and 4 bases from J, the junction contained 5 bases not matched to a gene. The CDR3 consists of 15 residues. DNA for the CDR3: TGTGCCACCAGCAGAGTGACCGGACAGGGCTATGGCTACACCTTC. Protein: CATSRVTGQGYGYTF.

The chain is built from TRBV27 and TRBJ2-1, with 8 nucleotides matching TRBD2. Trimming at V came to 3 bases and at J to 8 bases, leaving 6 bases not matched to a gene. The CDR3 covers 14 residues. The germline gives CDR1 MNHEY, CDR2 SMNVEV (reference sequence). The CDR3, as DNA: TGTGCCAGCAGTTTTGATCGGGGGGGAGATGAGCAGTTCTTC. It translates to CASSFDRGGDEQFF.

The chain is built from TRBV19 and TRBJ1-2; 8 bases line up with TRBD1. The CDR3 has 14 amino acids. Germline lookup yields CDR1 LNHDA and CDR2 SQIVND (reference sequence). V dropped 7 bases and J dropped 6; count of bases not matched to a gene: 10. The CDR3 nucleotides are TGTGCCAGTAACGCCGGGGACAGGATAAATGGCTACACCTTC. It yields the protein CASNAGDRINGYTF.

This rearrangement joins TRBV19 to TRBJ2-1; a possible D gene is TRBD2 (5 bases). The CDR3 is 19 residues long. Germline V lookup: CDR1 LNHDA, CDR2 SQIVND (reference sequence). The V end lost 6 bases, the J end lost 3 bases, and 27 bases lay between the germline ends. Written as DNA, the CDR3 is TGTGCCAGTAGCATGGTTCTGGGGAGACTACCAAGGGTCTACAATGAGCAGTTCTTC. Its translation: CASSMVLGRLPRVYNEQFF. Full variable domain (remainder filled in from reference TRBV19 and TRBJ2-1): DGGITQSPKYLFRKEGQNVTLSCEQNLNHDAMYWYRQDPGQGLRLIYYSQIVNDFQKGDIAEGYSVSREKKESFPLTVTSAQKNPTAFYLCASSMVLGRLPRVYNEQFFGPGTRLTVL.